This is a list of T cell receptor beta chains from one sample in a study of cytomegalovirus exposure and HLA in healthy donors. TCRdb's table, derived via immunoSEQ multiplex PCR, lists solely in-frame clones and lacks some. Here the sample spans approximately 250,000 clones, roughly 85% being singletons. The source material was PBMCs. The receptors were gathered from a girl aged 2 to 10 in good health and CMV-seronegative. The CDR3 runs from the conserved cysteine through the conserved F or W. Each record gives: V gene, clone size, J gene, CDR3 protein. Some rows have no size entry. The others give once, few or many, or a class for an expanded clone.

>TRBV7-3|-|TRBJ2-7
CASSPQGAHEQYF
>TRBV9|-|TRBJ2-7
CASSGGGGGEYEQYF
>TRBV10-1|-|-
CASSESGQGLSYEQYF
>TRBV10-3|-|TRBJ1-5
CAISGDNNQPQHF
>TRBV5-1|-|TRBJ2-6
CASSLALSRVMAGANVLTF
>TRBV5-1|once|TRBJ2-3
CASSLDRQGITDTQYF
>TRBV6-1|-|TRBJ2-3
CASSLPPITDTQYF
>TRBV30|-|TRBJ1-3
CAWNNWGNTIYF
>TRBV5-6|-|TRBJ2-3
CASRRAGGTDTQYF
>TRBV5-1|-|TRBJ2-1
CASSLAAGVGEQFF
>TRBV6-5|once|TRBJ2-7
CASSSSGTGELEQYF
>TRBV7-6|-|TRBJ2-5
CASSLPGLAGEGRETQYF
>TRBV7-9|-|TRBJ2-3
CASSLASRQYF
>TRBV27|-|TRBJ1-6
CASSLGQLHSPLHF
>TRBV29-1|-|TRBJ2-5
CSVRDRGETQYF
>TRBV10-1|once|TRBJ2-7
CASSVSTGAIYEQYF
>TRBV9|-|TRBJ2-2
CASSPRTGPNTGELFF
>TRBV5-4|-|TRBJ1-1
CASRRTGGRPEAFF
>TRBV27|-|TRBJ2-3
CASSLRGGRPDTQYF
>TRBV14|-|TRBJ2-3
CASSQGKGTTTDTQYF
>TRBV29-1|-|TRBJ1-1
CSVDDRGRGTEAFF
>TRBV9|-|TRBJ2-1
CASSSTGLAELNEQFF
>TRBV10-3|-|TRBJ2-3
CAISVSSFDTDTQYF
>TRBV7-2|-|TRBJ2-3
CASSAVFTDTQYF
>TRBV6-5|-|TRBJ2-1
CASSYGLAGAVEQFF
>TRBV5-1|-|TRBJ1-3
CASSLQAVGQEVNTIYF